This T cell receptor beta chain was sequenced for a study of post-analysis software for immune sequencing data. Study-wide findings and caveats: Among four to six TRBV segments more frequent in patients than controls were TRBV5-6, TRBV5-1 and TRBV20-1.

Worth noting for this clonotype: Its antigen is not known.

This CDR3 comprises 16 residues. The V gene lost 1 base and the J gene lost 0 bases, with 10 bases spanning the gap. CDR1 is KGHSH, CDR2 LQKENI, per germline. Researchers reported that TCR beta cDNA libraries carried unique molecular identifiers. Using its own MiXCR run on the PCR reads, TCRdb lists one record per CDR3 protein. The data show a few hundred thousand distinct CDR3 sequences, approximately 42% seen once. Sequenced: blood. The source of this sequence is a girl aged 2-10 years with multiple sclerosis. The chain joins TRBV18 to TRBJ1-3; D uncertain. The CDR3 region is CASSPQPAVSGNTIYF. CDR3 DNA: TGTGCCAGCTCACCACAACCGGCAGTCTCTGGAAACACCATATATTTT.